The next 14 T cell receptor beta chains were all read from a single sample in a study of cytomegalovirus exposure and HLA in healthy donors. PCR involved 60 Vbeta and 13 Jbeta primers. TCRdb keeps only in-frame clones here, not all; method: immunoSEQ multiplex PCR. The sample yields 210,000 or so clones, about 79% seen once. Sequencing input: PBMCs. The receptors shown here come from a man younger than 35 in good health and CMV-seronegative.

This clone was seen more than once but under ten times. V gene TRBV7-8 combines with J gene TRBJ2-7; 9 bases agree with TRBD1. V shed 4 bases, J shed 2 bases, and the junction held 3 bases outside the gene matches. CDR3 length equals 14 residues. CDR1 and CDR2 from the germline V gene are SGHVS and FQNEAQ. Here the CDR3 DNA reads TGTGCCAGCAGCTCCAGGACAGGGGCCTACGAGCAGTACTTC. Protein: CASSSRTGAYEQYF.

The chain couples TRBV6-4 to TRBJ2-3; TRBD1 matches at 9 bases. Trimming took 4 bases from V and 1 from J; bases not matched to a gene: 3. Germline V gene data show CDR1 as MRHNA and CDR2 as SNTAGT. This CDR3 contains 15 residues. The CDR3 loop is CASSVQGARTDTQYF. The CDR3 DNA follows: TGTGCCAGCAGTGTACAGGGGGCACGCACAGATACGCAGTATTTT.

The chain employs TRBV20-1 and TRBJ1-1; D gene ambiguous. V was cut by 5 bases and J by 7 bases, with 11 bases left in between. The CDR3 consists of 11 residues. Per the germline V gene, CDR1 is DFQATT and CDR2 is SNEGSKA (reference sequence). The CDR3 spells CSALRGVEAFF. DNA of the CDR3: TGCAGTGCTCTTCGGGGAGTTGAAGCTTTCTTT.

This clone was seen only once. The gene calls are TRBV11-2 and TRBJ2-3, with 11 nucleotides matching TRBD1. V dropped 6 bases and J dropped 2; count of bases not matched to a gene: 10. This CDR3 has 17 amino acids. Looked up from germline, CDR1 is SGHAT and CDR2 is FQNNGV. CDR3 sequence: CASRPGTGGQYTDTQYF. CDR3 bases: TGTGCCAGCAGACCGGGGACAGGGGGTCAATACACAGATACGCAGTATTTT.

V is TRBV6-1 and J is TRBJ1-4, with D tentatively TRBD1 (5 bases). V was trimmed by 10 bases and J by 3 bases, leaving 15 bases between them. The CDR3 contains 14 residues. Germline V lookup: CDR1 MNHNS, CDR2 SASEGT. The CDR3: CATLTDSSNEKLFF. In nucleotides, the CDR3 is TGTGCCACCCTGACTGACAGCTCTAATGAAAAACTGTTTTTT.

This chain connects TRBV27 to TRBJ2-6; maybe TRBD1 (6 bases). CDR1 and CDR2 (germline): MNHEY, SMNVEV (reference sequence). The ends were cut back, 2 bases at V and 0 bases at J, with 14 bases in the middle. The CDR3 sequence is 18 residues long. CDR3 DNA sequence: TGTGCCAGCAGTTTAAAATCGTGGGGGCCCTCTGGGGCCAACGTCCTGACTTTC. Amino acid sequence: CASSLKSWGPSGANVLTF.

In this sample, this clone turned up a few times. The chain couples TRBV19 to TRBJ2-1; no reliable D call. Trimming left V 1 base short and J 2 bases short, with 9 bases between. The CDR3 consists of 15 residues. Germline CDR1 and CDR2: LNHDA and SQIVND (reference sequence). The CDR3 bases are TGTGCCAGTAGTATAGGGATGGGCCCCTACAATGAGCAGTTCTTC. Residues: CASSIGMGPYNEQFF.

This clone was counted only a few times. The chain links TRBV4-3 to TRBJ2-1; D gene uncertain. The CDR3 contains 14 residues. Germline values: CDR1 LGHNA, CDR2 YSLEER. V gave up 0 bases and J gave up 0 bases, with 3 bases separating them. CDR3 sequence reads: CASSQDSSYNEQFF. CDR3 sequence (DNA): TGCGCCAGCAGCCAAGATAGCTCCTACAATGAGCAGTTCTTC.

This clone has more than one count but fewer than ten. The chain is built from TRBV19 and TRBJ2-3, with 7 bases lining up with TRBD2. Germline CDR1 reads LNHDA; CDR2 reads SQIVND (reference sequence). J gave up 5 bases and V 6 bases, and 11 bases lay outside the gene matches. The CDR3 length is 15 residues. The CDR3 loop is CASRLERGGGDTQYF. DNA of the CDR3: TGTGCCAGTAGACTTGAGCGGGGTGGGGGAGATACGCAGTATTTT.

In its sample, this clone was seen a few times. The V call is TRBV19, the J call TRBJ1-4; no clear D. Looked up from germline, CDR1 is LNHDA and CDR2 is SQIVND (reference sequence). V gave up 3 bases and J gave up 0 bases, with 8 bases separating them. There are 15 residues in the CDR3. CDR3 residues: CASSISGATNEKLFF. CDR3 nucleotide sequence: TGTGCCAGTAGTATTTCGGGAGCAACTAATGAAAAACTGTTTTTT.

The CDR3 region has the DNA TGTGCCAGCAGTTACAGGGACACCTCATGGGGCCACGAGCAGTACTTC. This codes for CASSYRDTSWGHEQYF. The chain combines TRBV6-5 with TRBJ2-7, with D perhaps TRBD1 (6 bases). CDR1 and CDR2 from the germline V gene are MNHEY and SVGAGI. The CDR3 is 16 residues long. V was shortened by 2 bases and J by 5 bases, with 19 bases between the two germline ends.

The CDR3 loop reads CASSSNYGNTEAFF. CDR3 coding DNA: TGTGCCAGCAGCTCAAATTACGGGAACACTGAAGCTTTCTTT. The genes are TRBV5-8 and TRBJ1-1, with no clear D. The V and J ends lost 3 bases and 1 base respectively, with 10 bases between them. From germline, CDR1 is SGHTS and CDR2 YDEGEE. The CDR3 contains 14 residues.

The J gene is TRBJ2-3, the V gene TRBV9; D ambiguous. V lost 2 bases to trimming and J lost 3 bases, with 7 bases between them. The CDR3 runs to 13 residues. Germline lookup yields CDR1 SGDLS and CDR2 YYNGEE. The chain's CDR3 is CASSVKQTDTQYF. The CDR3 DNA follows: TGTGCCAGCAGCGTGAAGCAAACAGATACGCAGTATTTT.

This clone has just a few counts. The sample contains more than one DNA sequence encoding this CDR3. This chain uses TRBV18 with TRBJ1-5; TRBD1 might be the D (5 bases). The germline V and J ends were trimmed by 3 bases and 3 bases, with 9 bases remaining between them. This CDR3 comprises 14 residues. CDR1 is KGHSH and CDR2 is LQKENI in the germline V gene. CDR3 amino acids: CASSPGRANQPQHF. CDR3 in DNA: TGTGCCAGCTCACCGGGCAGGGCCAATCAGCCCCAGCATTTT.